What follows is one T cell receptor beta chain and its context. Other DNA sequences of this sample code for an identical CDR3. Authors' methods: Junction-only sequences without quality scores came from ImmunoSEQ, so filtering differed. Assay: immunoSEQ multiplex PCR; the TCRdb copy retains only in-frame clones and omits some. V, J and clone size derive from that table, while D and trimming were established from the DNA sequence. The table shows around 2.1 million clones, with 85% to 95% occurring only once. CD45RO-negative, CCR7-selected cells formed the naive CD8 fraction, which excluded terminally differentiated effector memory CD45RA+ cells. CDR1 and CDR2 (germline): SGDLS, YYNGEE. CDR3 length equals 13 residues. With V trimmed by 3 bases and J by 2 bases, 1 base remained unmatched. This sample is drawn from a study of shared clonotypes between healthy human individuals. Study in general: Every donor yielded three CD4 naive, three CD4 memory, two CD8 naive and one CD8 memory plate.

The sample was naive CD8+ T cells from PBMCs. The source is a man younger than 35 in good health. Some clones in this sample may be carry-over from other donors' samples. V and J are TRBV9 and TRBJ2-7; 8 bases are shared with TRBD1. CDR3 sequence (DNA): TGTGCCAGCAGCGAGGGACAGGCCTACGAGCAGTACTTC. Its translation is CASSEGQAYEQYF.